The sequence of this T cell receptor (beta chain) was determined in a study of shared clonotypes between healthy human individuals. In the study overall: Researchers drew samples from a couple of women and a few men aged 18 to 49.

Produced via immunoSEQ multiplex PCR; TCRdb's table is partial and in-frame only. The data hold 1,500,000 or so clones, with 98% observed a single time. The CDR3 extends over 18 amino acids. After removal of 2 bases from V and 5 bases from J, the junction contained 7 bases not matched to a gene. Germline assignment: CDR1 MNHEY and CDR2 SMNVEV (reference sequence). The clonotype originates from a man aged 25 to 40 in good health. The chain links TRBV27 to TRBJ2-2, with 14 nucleotides matching TRBD2. Material: naive CD4+ T cells sorted from blood. Subset here: CD45RA+ positively selected. The CDR3 region has the DNA TGTGCCAGCAGTTTACGGGGGACTAGCGGGAGAAGAACCGGGGAGCTGTTTTTT. Translating it yields CASSLRGTSGRRTGELFF.